Listed here are 27 T cell receptor beta chains from one sample, sequenced in a study of blood T cell repertoires in COVID-19. Assay used: immunoSEQ multiplex PCR; TCRdb lists only in-frame clones, some missing. The top ten hold approximately 6.3% of the sample, which has tens of thousands of clones, approximately 89% seen once. The sample comprised peripheral blood. The receptors here all came from a man between 45 and 60 years old with active COVID-19.

This clone appeared a single time. The chain has TRBV5-4 and TRBJ2-3; 8 bases match TRBD2. This CDR3 spans 14 amino acids. The germline V gene has CDR1 SGHNT and CDR2 YYREEE (reference sequence). V shed 2 bases, J shed 9 bases, and the junction held 8 bases outside the gene matches. The CDR3 nucleotides read TGTGCCAGCAGCTTATTTCGAGCGGGAGCCACGCAGTATTTT. Amino acid sequence: CASSLFRAGATQYF. The full variable domain, its missing parts supplied by reference TRBV5-4 and TRBJ2-3, is ETGVTQSPTHLIKTRGQQVTLRCSSQSGHNTVSWYQQALGQGPQFIFQYYREEENGRGNFPPRFSGLQFPNYSSELNVNALELDDSALYLCASSLFRAGATQYFGPGTRLTVL.

The V call is TRBV7-3, the J call TRBJ2-7; D is possibly TRBD1 (6 bases). V gave up 4 bases and J gave up 1 base, with 11 bases separating them. Looked up from germline, CDR1 is SGHTA and CDR2 is FQGTGA. There are 14 residues in the CDR3. CDR3 sequence: CASSSSQGSYEQYF. In nucleotides, the CDR3 is TGTGCCAGCAGCTCATCACAGGGATCCTACGAGCAGTACTTC.

This chain connects TRBV11-2 to TRBJ2-1; 8 nucleotides agree with TRBD1. The junction had 11 bases not matched to a gene; V was cut back by 4 bases and J by 9 bases. Per germline, CDR1 SGHAT and CDR2 FQNNGV. The CDR3 is 15 residues long. In DNA, the CDR3 is TGTGCCAGCAGCTCCGGACAGGGTTCGGTTGGTGAGCAGTTCTTC. Translated: CASSSGQGSVGEQFF.

The chain recombines TRBV11-3 with TRBJ2-3, with TRBD2 matching over 8 bases. The CDR3 length is 16 residues. Germline V CDR1 and CDR2: SGHNT, YENEEA. V dropped 4 bases and J dropped 2; count of bases not matched to a gene: 8. The CDR3 region is CASSYGTSLATDTQYF. CDR3 bases: TGTGCCAGCAGCTACGGGACTAGTTTGGCCACAGATACGCAGTATTTT.

This rearrangement joins TRBV2 to TRBJ2-6; perhaps TRBD2 as D (5 bases). The V gene's germline CDR1 is SNHLY and CDR2 FYNNEI. V was cut by 11 bases and J by 2 bases, with 13 bases left in between. The CDR3 loop spans 14 amino acids. The CDR3, as DNA: TGTGCCGCCGGCCGGGGTGCTGGGGCCAACGTCCTGACTTTC. As protein: CAAGRGAGANVLTF.

V and J are TRBV4-3 and TRBJ2-5; D perhaps matches TRBD2 (6 bases). The CDR3 spans 16 residues. V was trimmed by 0 bases and J by 9 bases, leaving 20 bases between them. Germline-derived CDR1 and CDR2 are LGHNA and YSLEER. The CDR3 reads CASSQDLTGGPGSQYF. The CDR3 nucleotides read TGCGCCAGCAGCCAAGATCTCACCGGAGGGCCTGGGTCCCAGTACTTC.

This chain links TRBV7-2 with TRBJ2-1, with D possibly matching TRBD1 (6 bases). Trimming left V 3 bases short and J 9 bases short, with 12 bases between. The CDR3 length is 13 residues. Per germline, CDR1 SGHTA and CDR2 FQGNSA. The CDR3 is CASSLERGGEQFF. The DNA of the CDR3 is TGTGCCAGCAGCTTGGAAAGAGGGGGTGAGCAGTTCTTC.

This chain uses TRBV30 with TRBJ1-2; TRBD1 might be the D (6 bases). V shed 5 bases and J shed 4 bases, with 14 bases lying between them. The CDR3 extends over 13 amino acids. CDR1 is GTSNPN, CDR2 SVGIG, per germline (reference sequence). The CDR3 is CAWSDTGSYGYTF. In DNA form, the CDR3 reads TGTGCCTGGTCTGATACAGGGAGCTATGGCTACACCTTC.

This chain connects TRBV7-8 to TRBJ2-1; no clear D gene. This CDR3 region has 14 residues. The germline V gene has CDR1 SGHVS and CDR2 FQNEAQ. Between the trimmed V and J ends, which lost 1 base and 8 bases, there was a span of 12 bases. The CDR3 here is CASSLGDMPDEQFF. CDR3 nucleotides: TGTGCCAGCAGCTTAGGCGACATGCCCGATGAGCAGTTCTTC.

The genes are TRBV9 and TRBJ2-2, with 9 positions matching TRBD2. Germline CDR1 and CDR2: SGDLS and YYNGEE. The junction had 8 bases not matched to a gene; V was cut back by 4 bases and J by 4 bases. The CDR3 runs to 16 residues. The CDR3 sequence is CASSPRGSGGTGELFF. CDR3 bases: TGTGCCAGCAGCCCCCGGGGTAGCGGGGGCACCGGGGAGCTGTTTTTT. Full variable domain (missing parts from reference TRBV9 and TRBJ2-2): DSGVTQTPKHLITATGQRVTLRCSPRSGDLSVYWYQQSLDQGLQFLIQYYNGEERAKGNILERFSAQQFPDLHSELNLSSLELGDSALYFCASSPRGSGGTGELFFGEGSRLTVL.

The chain combines TRBV5-1 with TRBJ2-5; possible D gene TRBD2, 6 bases. From germline, CDR1 is SGHRS and CDR2 YFSETQ. The CDR3 runs to 15 residues. V dropped 4 bases and J dropped 2 bases, with 15 bases sitting between them. DNA for the CDR3: TGCGCCAGCAGCCCAATCACGGGGGAACAAGAGACCCAGTACTTC. Residues: CASSPITGEQETQYF.

The J gene is TRBJ1-2, the V gene TRBV30; 7 nucleotides agree with TRBD1. Trimming cost V 3 bases and J 7 bases; bases outside gene matches: 14. CDR1 GTSNPN and CDR2 SVGIG come from the germline V gene (reference sequence). The CDR3 extends over 15 amino acids. CDR3 in DNA: TGTGCCTGGAGCCCGGTGGAGACAGGGAGAGTTGGCTACACCTTC. This codes for CAWSPVETGRVGYTF.

The chain employs TRBV28 and TRBJ1-4; 7 bases fit TRBD1. V lost 5 bases and J lost 7; bases outside the gene matches: 13. There are 16 residues in the CDR3. Looked up from germline, CDR1 is MDHEN and CDR2 is SYDVKM. The CDR3 reads CASSAPPGQYPEKLFF. The CDR3 DNA sequence: TGTGCCAGCAGTGCCCCTCCGGGACAGTATCCTGAAAAACTGTTTTTT.

The chain carries TRBV4-2 and TRBJ1-5; weak D call: TRBD1 (5 bases). V was clipped by 0 bases and J by 2 bases, with 14 bases between them. This CDR3 has 17 amino acids. The germline V gene has CDR1 LGHNA and CDR2 YNFKEQ. The CDR3 region has the DNA TGTGCCAGCAGCCAAGACTGGGGCGCCGCAGGCAATCAGCCCCAGCATTTT. This encodes CASSQDWGAAGNQPQHF.

This clone occurred once. The chain joins TRBV5-4 to TRBJ2-7; D is perhaps TRBD1 (6 bases). Trimming removed 2 bases from V and 6 bases from J, with 9 bases in between. This CDR3 has 12 amino acids. In germline, CDR1 is SGHNT, CDR2 YYREEE (reference sequence). The chain's CDR3 is CASSFDRLEQYF. CDR3 bases: TGTGCCAGCAGCTTCGACAGGCTCGAGCAGTACTTC.

This clone is a singleton in its sample. This CDR3 reads CASSFDDRDYGYTF. In DNA, the CDR3 is TGTGCCAGCAGTTTCGACGACAGGGATTATGGCTACACCTTC. This chain connects TRBV28 to TRBJ1-2, with 7 nucleotides matching TRBD1. V trimming: 3 bases; J trimming: 5 bases; junction bases outside the gene matches: 6. CDR1 is MDHEN, CDR2 SYDVKM, per germline. The CDR3 has 14 residues.

The rearrangement joins TRBV5-4 to TRBJ1-1; D unclear. V lost 4 bases, J lost 2 bases, and 9 bases lay in between. The CDR3 is made up of 13 amino acids. Germline assignment: CDR1 SGHNT and CDR2 YYREEE (reference sequence). The CDR3 DNA is TGTGCCAGCAGCGCCACTCATAACACTGAAGCTTTCTTT. As protein: CASSATHNTEAFF.

The rearrangement links TRBV19 to TRBJ1-2, with D possibly matching TRBD1 (5 bases). The germline V gene has CDR1 LNHDA and CDR2 SQIVND (reference sequence). The CDR3 consists of 14 residues. Trimming took off 1 base at V and 5 bases at J, with 11 bases between the two ends. In nucleotides, the CDR3 is TGTGCCAGTAGTATAGCTGCAGGGACTTATGGCTACACCTTC. It translates to CASSIAAGTYGYTF.

The rearrangement joins TRBV19 to TRBJ1-1, with 9 positions matching TRBD1. Germline CDR1 is LNHDA and CDR2 is SQIVND (reference sequence). V was pared by 6 bases and J by 3 bases, with 2 bases of the junction left unmatched. The CDR3 extends over 13 amino acids. The CDR3, as DNA: TGTGCCAGTAGCCGGACAGGGGACACTGAAGCTTTCTTT. It specifies CASSRTGDTEAFF.

The chain is built from TRBV18 and TRBJ1-1; 8 bases agree with TRBD1. The CDR3 sequence is 13 residues long. CDR1 is KGHSH, CDR2 LQKENI, per germline. The trim removed 2 bases at V and 8 bases at J, leaving 4 bases unmatched. The CDR3 sequence: CASSPDTGGEAFF. CDR3 in DNA: TGTGCCAGCTCACCAGATACAGGGGGGGAAGCTTTCTTT.

The chain employs TRBV7-2 and TRBJ1-1; TRBD1 agrees at 7 bases. The germline gives CDR1 SGHTA, CDR2 FQGNSA. Trimming at V came to 5 bases and at J to 6 bases, leaving 9 bases not matched to a gene. This CDR3 is built from 14 residues. Here the CDR3 reads CASSGQANNPEAFF. The CDR3 coding sequence is TGTGCCAGCAGCGGACAGGCTAATAACCCTGAAGCTTTCTTT. Supplemented by reference TRBV7-2 and TRBJ1-1, the full variable domain reads GAGVSQSPSNKVTEKGKDVELRCDPISGHTALYWYRQSLGQGLEFLIYFQGNSAPDKSGLPSDRFSAERTGGSVSTLTIQRTQQEDSAVYLCASSGQANNPEAFFGQGTRLTVV.

This rearrangement joins TRBV18 to TRBJ2-5, with D tentatively TRBD1 (5 bases). Trimming took off 5 bases at V and 1 base at J, with 17 bases between the two ends. The CDR3 covers 16 residues. CDR1 is KGHSH, CDR2 LQKENI, per germline. CDR3 in amino acids: CASSSVRGTLQETQYF. The CDR3 coding sequence is TGTGCCAGCTCATCGGTTAGGGGAACCCTCCAAGAGACCCAGTACTTC.

The chain is built from TRBV7-2 and TRBJ2-1; 7 bases align to TRBD2. Germline V CDR1 and CDR2: SGHTA, FQGNSA. Trimming at V came to 5 bases and at J to 5 bases, leaving 9 bases not matched to a gene. The CDR3 is 15 residues long. The DNA of the CDR3 is TGTGCCAGCAGCCTGGACGGGGGGTGGAACAATGAGCAGTTCTTC. It specifies CASSLDGGWNNEQFF.

CDR3 residues: CASSQGAANTGELFF. DNA for the CDR3: TGTGCCAGCAGCCAGGGGGCTGCGAACACCGGGGAGCTGTTTTTT. This chain links TRBV3-1 (or the pseudogene TRBV3-2) with TRBJ2-2; possible D gene TRBD1, 6 bases. Germline-derived CDR1 and CDR2 are LGHDT and YNNKEL (reference sequence). Trimming removed 3 bases from V and 0 bases from J, with 8 bases in between. The CDR3 is 15 amino acids.

The chain recombines TRBV30 with TRBJ1-5; the D is unclear. V shed 3 bases and J shed 5 bases, with 11 bases lying between them. The CDR3 totals 13 residues. Germline assignment: CDR1 GTSNPN and CDR2 SVGIG (reference sequence). The CDR3 sequence is CAWSEGMDQPQHF. As DNA, the CDR3 is TGTGCCTGGAGCGAGGGAATGGATCAGCCCCAGCATTTT.

V and J are TRBV5-6 and TRBJ1-4; 7 nucleotides line up with TRBD1. The CDR3 extends over 16 amino acids. Germline V gene data show CDR1 as SGHDT and CDR2 as YYEEEE. Trimming cost V 4 bases and J 0 bases; bases outside gene matches: 6. CDR3 sequence: CASSEYGTATNEKLFF. In DNA, the CDR3 is TGTGCCAGCAGCGAATACGGGACAGCAACTAATGAAAAACTGTTTTTT.

CDR3 protein: CASRPTQGAVGGYTF. The CDR3 DNA sequence: TGTGCCAGCAGACCGACACAGGGGGCAGTAGGTGGCTACACCTTC. This chain links TRBV3-1 (or the pseudogene TRBV3-2) with TRBJ1-2; 9 bases agree with TRBD1. The CDR3 is 15 residues long. V gave up 6 bases and J gave up 7 bases; unmatched junction bases: 12. Germline values: CDR1 LGHDT, CDR2 YNNKEL (reference sequence).